The TCR beta chain described here comes from a study of tumor and adjacent non-tumor tissue in lung cancer. The library came from three nested PCR rounds adapted from ARM-PCR protocols. TCRdb recomputed calls from the multiplex PCR reads with MiXCR, one row per CDR3 protein. The top ten hold about 14% of the sample, which has tens of thousands of distinct CDR3 sequences, approximately 79% seen once. Points on this clonotype: One end of the junction varies from germline; a read error may be responsible.

No cell sorting was done before RNA was extracted from the tissue. The CDR3 is 17 amino acids. Germline V CDR1 and CDR2: DFQATT, SNEGSKA (reference sequence). The source is a woman aged 50 to 60 with non-small cell lung cancer. V and J are TRBV20-1 and TRBJ2-1; 10 positions agree with TRBD2. Sequencing was done on a sample of lung tumor tissue. Here the CDR3 DNA reads TGCAGTGCTACTCGCGGACTAGCGGAAGGGCCCTACAATGAGCAGCTCTTC. It encodes CSATRGLAEGPYNEQLF.